This T cell receptor beta chain was observed in a study of chemoradiotherapy in HPV16-positive cancers. The V end lost 2 bases, the J end lost 0 bases, and 8 bases lay between the germline ends. Germline values: CDR1 SGHDT, CDR2 YYEEEE. This CDR3 spans 14 amino acids. About this clone itself: No antigen is known for it.

Overall study results and limits: Only a couple of HPV16-positive patients supplied the functional HPV-specificity definition. Non-HPV-specific T cells did not expand in tumors during treatment, whereas candidate HPV-specific clones and E7-related motifs did. Better recurrence-free survival went with HPV-responsive T-cell expansion in HPV16-positive patients.

The assay was immunoSEQ multiplex PCR, and TCRdb's table has in-frame clones only and misses some. Of around 3,200 clones detected, around 94% appear once; the ten largest clones hold about 2.1%. V and J are TRBV5-6 and TRBJ1-2, with TRBD1 as a possible D gene (5 bases). Sample acquisition took place from a patient who underwent chemoradiotherapy. The receptor was derived from a human donor with HPV-associated anogenital cancer. CDR3: CASSFGTPNYGYTF. CDR3 nucleotide sequence: TGTGCCAGCAGCTTCGGGACCCCTAACTATGGCTACACCTTC.